Each of the 8 T cell receptor beta chains below was sequenced from the same sample in a study of blood T cell repertoires in COVID-19. Profiled with immunoSEQ multiplex PCR; TCRdb holds only in-frame clones, not every one. Here the sample spans approximately 140,000 clones, approximately 87% being singletons. Sequencing was carried out using peripheral blood. The source of these receptors is a man aged 70-80 years with active COVID-19.

This chain links TRBV3-1 (or the pseudogene TRBV3-2) with TRBJ2-7, with 11 bases aligning to TRBD2. The assigned J gene may be wrong: the sequence end matches TRBJ2-5 better. Germline lookup yields CDR1 LGHDT and CDR2 YNNKEL (reference sequence). The CDR3 covers 16 residues. The CDR3 bases are TGTGCCAGCAGACCGACCTCTAGCGGGAGGATGGAGACCCAGTACTTC. Its translation is CASRPTSSGRMETQYF.

The rearrangement joins TRBV24-1 to TRBJ2-1; 10 bases are shared with TRBD2. The CDR3 covers 15 residues. V was clipped by 4 bases and J by 8 bases; unmatched bases: 7. The germline V gene has CDR1 KGHDR and CDR2 SFDVKD. The CDR3 here is CATSDPSGGEDEQFF. DNA of the CDR3: TGTGCCACCAGTGACCCTAGCGGGGGCGAGGATGAGCAGTTCTTC.

The chain is built from TRBV18 and TRBJ2-7; TRBD1 is a possible D gene (5 bases). Germline CDR1 KGHSH, CDR2 LQKENI. Trimming took 2 bases from V and 2 from J, leaving 10 bases between them. The CDR3 is 14 residues long. The CDR3 bases are TGTGCCAGCTCACCAGTAGGACAAGCCTACGAGCAGTACTTC. Translated: CASSPVGQAYEQYF.

The rearrangement links TRBV7-9 to TRBJ2-3, with 11 positions matching TRBD2. V dropped 5 bases and J dropped 6; count of bases not matched to a gene: 4. Germline values: CDR1 SEHNR, CDR2 FQNEAQ (reference sequence). CDR3 length equals 14 residues. CDR3 sequence (DNA): TGTGCCAGCAGCGAACTAGCGGGAGTGGATACGCAGTATTTT. It specifies CASSELAGVDTQYF.

The chain couples TRBV7-2 to TRBJ2-7; 7 nucleotides align to TRBD1. Germline V gene sequence: CDR1 SGHTA, CDR2 FQGNSA. The length of the CDR3 is 14 residues. J lost 3 bases, V lost 4 bases, and 6 bases had no gene match. The CDR3 coding sequence is TGTGCCAGCAGCTCGACAGGGAGACACTACGAGCAGTACTTC. Translating gives CASSSTGRHYEQYF.

V usage is TRBV30 and J usage is TRBJ1-3; possibly TRBD1 for D (6 bases). The V and J ends lost 0 bases and 8 bases respectively, with 17 bases between them. Germline V gene data show CDR1 as GTSNPN and CDR2 as SVGIG (reference sequence). The CDR3 contains 15 residues. CDR3 sequence: CAWSVRTAPGDTIYF. DNA for the CDR3: TGTGCCTGGAGTGTACGGACAGCTCCGGGCGACACCATATATTTT.

V is TRBV24-1 and J is TRBJ1-2; unclear D gene. The CDR3 spans 13 residues. Trimming stripped 5 bases from V and 4 bases from J, with 10 bases between. The germline V gene encodes CDR1 KGHDR and CDR2 SFDVKD. The CDR3 is CATSGQAFYGYTF. For the CDR3, the DNA is TGTGCCACCAGTGGGCAGGCCTTCTATGGCTACACCTTC.

The CDR3 spells CASAPSRNTQYF. The CDR3 DNA reads TGTGCCAGCGCTCCCTCGCGAAATACGCAGTATTTT. The chain uses TRBV3-1 (or the pseudogene TRBV3-2) and TRBJ2-3; D is ambiguous. The CDR3 has 12 residues. V was pared by 8 bases and J by 7 bases, with 13 bases between. CDR1 and CDR2 from the germline V gene are LGHDT and YNNKEL (reference sequence).